This T cell receptor beta chain is drawn from a study of CD8 T cells in Susac syndrome (dated by TCRdb to about 2019). Context from the whole study: Of the Susac syndrome patients who were sequenced, more than five had clinically active disease and eight were in clinical remission. At blood withdrawal, Susac syndrome patients were either therapy-naive, taking corticosteroids (in some cases with IVIg as well), or taking IVIg alone. Whether CD8+ T cell activation and differentiation in Susac syndrome was antigen driven was tested using repertoire sequencing. CD8+ T cell repertoire clonality was compared between fewer than 13 healthy donors, about 14 Susac syndrome patients and 15 multiple sclerosis patients. Overall study results and their limits: Susac syndrome CD8+ repertoires showed clonal expansion, highest in CD8+ TEMRA cells and greater in clinically active than remitting patients. Sixteen Susac-specific public clones were identified in the total CD8+ repertoire, and four to six Susac-specific public clones were identified in the CD8+ TEMRA repertoire. The study acknowledged that relatively few individuals were included in the TCR sequencing and HLA analysis.

Trimming leaves V shorter by 3 bases and J shorter by 1 base, with the junction holding 7 bases beyond the gene matches. Via the germline V gene, CDR1 is SGHVS and CDR2 FNYEAQ. Spanning cysteine to phenylalanine, the CDR3 consists of 17 amino acids. Of all the DNA, just the CDR3 is kept, 51 bases in frame from base 1. High-throughput TCR beta sequencing profiled peripheral blood CD8+ and CD4+ T cells from healthy donors, Susac syndrome patients and multiple sclerosis patients. Susac syndrome patients met recently defined diagnostic criteria for definite or probable disease. Bulk CD8+ and CD4+ T cells were purified magnetically by negative isolation, whereas CD8+ TEMRA cells were enriched by FACS. Blood was drawn into EDTA tubes, processed within 24 hours, and PBMCs were isolated by density gradient centrifugation. PBMCs intended for TCR sequencing were cryopreserved in liquid nitrogen and thawed later in a water bath at 37 degrees C. Purity of sorted or isolated CD4+, CD8+ and CD8+ TEMRA cells was at least 90%.

Concerning this clonotype: Its binding antigen is unknown. The record has no base qualities; no much larger clone is one base away.

RNA was extracted using the RNeasy kit, and about 0.5 to 1 ug of the RNA was reverse transcribed with random hexamers. The immunoSEQ multiplex PCR assay, covering 54 Vbeta and 13 Jbeta segments, was used to amplify TCR beta CDR3 regions. Bias from PCR amplification was corrected by using a synthetic template baseline for primer optimization and for computational correction. On the study's bioinformatics: Only productive sequences were kept, with reads annotated to V, D and J genes according to IMGT and analyzed in immunoSEQ Analyzer. Clonality was computed as one minus Shannon entropy normalized by log2 of the number of productive unique sequences. Public and private clones were assessed among the 100 most prevalent clones of each patient and control. A clone was defined as Susac-specific if it was absent from the healthy and MS cohorts, from 1052 published viral clones and from other ImmuneACCESS disease sequences. TCRdb trimmed public reads at Q25 via fastp, called clones via MiXCR and kept in-frame beta chains. Each entry is one CDR3 protein sequence, shown with its most common DNA and genes. In this record, the V and J calls reflect TCRdb's handling and not the investigators' own analysis. This sample comprises 80,000 or so distinct CDR3 sequences, roughly 94% of them detected only once. 0.52% of the sample is taken by the ten largest.

The sequencing sample was made of CD8+ T cells from PBMCs. This TCR derives from a human donor with Susac syndrome. The chain couples TRBV7-6 to TRBJ2-2, and 8 bases in between align with TRBD2. CDR3 loop: CASSFPRAGGNTGELFF. The sequenced DNA: TGTGCCAGCAGCTTCCCTCGGGCGGGGGGGAACACCGGGGAGCTGTTTTTT.